These 10 T cell receptor beta chains were all obtained from the same sample, sequenced in a study of blood T cell repertoires in COVID-19. Clones were sequenced by immunoSEQ multiplex PCR, and TCRdb holds only the in-frame ones, with some missing. This sample has 85,000 to 120,000 clones, with more than 90% found just once. Specimen: peripheral blood. All receptors come from a man aged 18 to 29 with acute or convalescent COVID-19.

The chain employs TRBV18 and TRBJ2-2, with D uncertain. Germline assignment: CDR1 KGHSH and CDR2 LQKENI. This CDR3 is 14 amino acids long. With 6 bases removed from V and 4 bases from J, the gap between germline ends came to 12 bases. CDR3 DNA sequence: TGTGCCAGCTCCGCGGAACCATTCACCGGGGAGCTGTTTTTT. Translating it yields CASSAEPFTGELFF.

The chain joins TRBV7-9 to TRBJ2-7, with 9 bases that match TRBD1. Looked up from germline, CDR1 is SEHNR and CDR2 is FQNEAQ (reference sequence). After removal of 1 base from V and 4 bases from J, the junction contained 5 bases not matched to a gene. The CDR3 length is 15 residues. This CDR3 is CASSLDGGTGYEQYF. The CDR3 DNA reads as TGTGCCAGCAGCTTAGATGGGGGGACAGGGTACGAGCAGTACTTC.

The chain uses TRBV5-1 and TRBJ1-1; 7 positions agree with TRBD1. Looked up from germline, CDR1 is SGHRS and CDR2 is YFSETQ. The CDR3 covers 14 residues. V shed 4 bases and J 9 bases; nucleotides not matched to a gene: 12. The CDR3 sequence is CASSPQGDESKAFF. The CDR3 nucleotides are TGCGCCAGCAGCCCTCAGGGGGACGAGTCAAAAGCTTTCTTT.

This clone was seen only a few times. The rearrangement uses TRBV5-6 and TRBJ1-1, with D maybe TRBD1 (5 bases). The CDR3 is 14 residues long. CDR1 is SGHDT, CDR2 YYEEEE, per germline. V was pared by 5 bases and J by 0 bases, with 11 bases between. In DNA form, the CDR3 reads TGTGCCAGCAGAACTGGGGACTTGAACACTGAAGCTTTCTTT. This translates into CASRTGDLNTEAFF.

V is TRBV7-2 and J is TRBJ1-6; TRBD1 might be the D (6 bases). Trimming shortened V by 2 bases and J by 2 bases, and 10 bases separated the two germline ends. Germline V gene data show CDR1 as SGHTA and CDR2 as FQGNSA. The CDR3 has 16 amino acids. DNA for the CDR3: TGTGCCAGCAGCTTAATAGGGGGAACCTATAATTCACCCCTCCACTTT. Protein product: CASSLIGGTYNSPLHF.

The V call is TRBV9, the J call TRBJ1-5; tentatively, D is TRBD1 (6 bases). CDR1 SGDLS and CDR2 YYNGEE come from the germline V gene. V dropped 4 bases and J dropped 6 bases, with 14 bases sitting between them. The CDR3 sequence is 14 residues long. The CDR3 DNA is TGTGCCAGCAGCTTATCAGGGGCCGGTCAGCCCCAGCATTTT. It translates to CASSLSGAGQPQHF.

V gene TRBV18 combines with J gene TRBJ1-1; D gene ambiguous. Germline lookup yields CDR1 KGHSH and CDR2 LQKENI. Trimming left V 4 bases short and J 1 base short, with 13 bases between. This CDR3 comprises 15 residues. CDR3: CASSQALGGNTEAFF. In DNA form, the CDR3 reads TGTGCCAGCTCACAGGCCCTCGGAGGGAACACTGAAGCTTTCTTT.

About this clone: Lacking the conserved final phenylalanine or tryptophan, this CDR3 likely reflects a read error. The DNA is left out, because the CDR3 cannot be placed on it with certainty; the CDR3 is given as TCRdb lists it. The V and J genes are TRBV4-1 and TRBJ2-7; the table gives TRBD2 as D, unverified against the DNA. The length of the CDR3 is 11 amino acids, counting both ends. Per germline, CDR1 MGHRA and CDR2 YSYEKL. The CDR3 region is CASSQPASPLP.

This clone has just one count. This chain connects TRBV19 to TRBJ1-5; D gene unclear. V lost 6 bases to trimming and J lost 2 bases, with 20 bases between them. The CDR3 covers 17 residues. CDR1 and CDR2 (germline): LNHDA, SQIVND (reference sequence). CDR3 amino acids: CASRGSSIHVGNQPQHF. In DNA form, the CDR3 reads TGTGCCAGTAGGGGGAGCTCTATCCACGTCGGCAATCAGCCCCAGCATTTT. The full variable domain, with the rest looked up from reference TRBV19 and TRBJ1-5, is DGGITQSPKYLFRKEGQNVTLSCEQNLNHDAMYWYRQDPGQGLRLIYYSQIVNDFQKGDIAEGYSVSREKKESFPLTVTSAQKNPTAFYLCASRGSSIHVGNQPQHFGDGTRLSIL.

V usage is TRBV5-5 and J usage is TRBJ2-7, with D tentatively TRBD1 (6 bases). Germline CDR1 SGHKS, CDR2 YYEKEE (reference sequence). CDR3 size: 15 residues. V lost 1 base and J 12 bases, leaving 23 bases between the germline ends. The CDR3 DNA reads as TGTGCCAGCAGCTTGAATGGGTTGCCGCAGGGGATTCTGTACTTC. It codes for CASSLNGLPQGILYF.